This T cell receptor (beta chain) was sequenced in a study of T cells expressing NK-cell markers. This CDR3 has 16 amino acids. CDR1 is SGHRS and CDR2 is YFSETQ in the germline V gene. From its re-call of the 5' RACE reads, TCRdb lists each CDR3 protein once, without DNA. The sample totals a few hundred thousand distinct CDR3 sequences. The sample taken for sequencing was blood T cells: a sorted CD56 or NKG2C T cell subset, CD4+ or CD8+ T cells, or bulk PBMC T cells (not recorded which). This TCR came from a man aged 18-75 years in good health. The chain combines TRBV5-1 with TRBJ1-2; without DNA, the TCRdb call of TRBD1 cannot be checked. The CDR3 loop reads CASSLGTGSSNYGYTF.